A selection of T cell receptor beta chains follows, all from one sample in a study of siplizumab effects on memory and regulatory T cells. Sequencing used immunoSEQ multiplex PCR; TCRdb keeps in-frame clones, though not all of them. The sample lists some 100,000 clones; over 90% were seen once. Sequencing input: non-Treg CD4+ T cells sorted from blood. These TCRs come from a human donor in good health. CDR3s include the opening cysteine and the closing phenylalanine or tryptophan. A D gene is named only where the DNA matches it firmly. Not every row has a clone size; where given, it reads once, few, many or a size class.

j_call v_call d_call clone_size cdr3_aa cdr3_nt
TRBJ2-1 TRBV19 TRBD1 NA CASSAPGQGAFEQFF TGTGCCAGTAGTGCGCCGGGACAGGGGGCGTTTGAGCAGTTCTTC
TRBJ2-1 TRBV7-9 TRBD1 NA CASTAGTGSFDEQFF TGTGCCAGCACCGCCGGGACAGGTTCTTTTGATGAGCAGTTCTTC
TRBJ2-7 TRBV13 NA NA CASSLNSYEQYF TGTGCCAGCAGCCTGAACTCCTACGAGCAGTACTTC
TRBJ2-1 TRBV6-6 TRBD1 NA CASSLPGQGYNEQFF TGTGCCAGCAGTTTACCGGGACAGGGGTACAATGAGCAGTTCTTC
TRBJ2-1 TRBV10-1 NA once CASSAIREDEQFF TGCGCCAGCAGTGCAATCAGGGAGGATGAGCAGTTCTTC
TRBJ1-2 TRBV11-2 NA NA CASSPSGDGYTF TGTGCCAGCAGCCCCAGTGGGGATGGCTACACCTTC
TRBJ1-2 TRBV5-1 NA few CASRSPSGPHYGYTF TGCGCCAGCCGGTCCCCGTCCGGTCCACACTATGGCTACACCTTC
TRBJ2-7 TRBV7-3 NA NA CASMRSGAGAPYEQYF TGTGCCAGCATGAGATCAGGGGCGGGAGCTCCCTACGAGCAGTACTTC
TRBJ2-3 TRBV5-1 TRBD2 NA CASSYAGLAGADTQYF TGCGCCAGCAGCTACGCGGGACTAGCGGGAGCAGATACGCAGTATTTT
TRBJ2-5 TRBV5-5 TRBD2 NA CASSLRLAGGPSVETQYF TGTGCCAGCAGCTTACGGCTAGCGGGAGGGCCCTCTGTGGAGACCCAGTACTTC
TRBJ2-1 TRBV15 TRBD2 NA CATSRDRLAGNEQFF TGTGCCACCAGCAGAGACCGACTAGCGGGCAATGAGCAGTTCTTC
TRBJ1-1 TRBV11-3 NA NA CASSPRHRPSTSEAFF TGTGCCAGCAGCCCCCGACATAGGCCCTCCACGAGTGAAGCTTTCTTT
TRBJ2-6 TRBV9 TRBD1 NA CASSVDRGPPGANVLTF TGTGCCAGCAGCGTGGACAGGGGGCCTCCTGGGGCCAACGTCCTGACTTTC
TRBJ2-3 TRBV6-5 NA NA CASSYFRGASTDTQYF TGTGCCAGCAGTTATTTCAGGGGGGCTAGCACAGATACGCAGTATTTT
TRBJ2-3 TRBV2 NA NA CASSADGSTDTQYF TGTGCCAGCAGTGCCGACGGGAGCACAGATACGCAGTATTTT
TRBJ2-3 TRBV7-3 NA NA CASSSDRDTQYF TGTGCCAGCAGCAGTGACCGAGATACGCAGTATTTT
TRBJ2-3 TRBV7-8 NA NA CASSLAGGSTDTQYF TGTGCCAGCAGCTTAGCTGGCGGTTCCACAGATACGCAGTATTTT
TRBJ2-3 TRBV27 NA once CASSLGGDTQYF TGTGCCAGCAGTTTAGGCGGGGATACGCAGTATTTT
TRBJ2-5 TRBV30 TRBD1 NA CAWLGQNQETQYF TGTGCCTGGCTGGGACAGAACCAAGAGACCCAGTACTTC
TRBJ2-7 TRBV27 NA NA CASSSWAMLPGAEQYF TGTGCCAGCAGTTCATGGGCCATGCTACCGGGGGCGGAGCAGTACTTC
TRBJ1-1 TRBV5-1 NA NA CASSLASGTEAFF TGCGCCAGCAGCTTGGCCTCAGGGACTGAAGCTTTCTTT
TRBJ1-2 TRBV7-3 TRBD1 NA CASSLIAGGGYTF TGTGCCAGCAGCTTAATCGCAGGGGGTGGCTACACCTTC
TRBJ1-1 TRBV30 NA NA CAWSPGVMNTEAFF TGTGCCTGGAGTCCGGGGGTTATGAACACTGAAGCTTTCTTT
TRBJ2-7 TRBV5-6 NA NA CASSLTVPYEQYF TGTGCCAGCAGCTTGACAGTGCCATACGAGCAGTACTTC
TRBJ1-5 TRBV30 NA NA CAWSPGNNQPQHF TGTGCCTGGTCTCCTGGGAATAATCAGCCCCAGCATTTT
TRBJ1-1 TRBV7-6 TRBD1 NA CASSRRDRGLKTEAFF TGTGCCAGCAGCAGGAGGGACAGGGGGCTGAAAACTGAAGCTTTCTTT
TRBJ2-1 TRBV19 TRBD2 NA CASSIGAGEIDNEQFF TGTGCCAGTAGTATAGGAGCGGGAGAAATAGACAATGAGCAGTTCTTC
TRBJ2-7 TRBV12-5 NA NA CASGLPGVYEQYF TGTGCTAGTGGTTTGCCAGGGGTCTACGAGCAGTACTTC
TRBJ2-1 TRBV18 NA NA CASSPGGGKNEQFF TGTGCCAGCTCACCAGGTGGGGGGAAAAATGAGCAGTTCTTC
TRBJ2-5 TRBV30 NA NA CAWSLDRYQETQYF TGTGCCTGGAGTCTAGACAGGTACCAAGAGACCCAGTACTTC
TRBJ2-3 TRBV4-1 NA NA CASSQASARTDTQYF TGCGCCAGCAGCCAAGCCAGCGCCCGCACAGATACGCAGTATTTT
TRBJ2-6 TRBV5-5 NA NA CASSWGSGSGANVLTF TGTGCCAGCAGCTGGGGCTCAGGGTCTGGGGCCAACGTCCTGACTTTC
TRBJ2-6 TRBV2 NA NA CASCWESGANVLTF TGTGCCAGCTGTTGGGAGTCTGGGGCCAACGTCCTGACTTTC
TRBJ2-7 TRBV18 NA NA CASSLPGQPYEQYF TGTGCCAGCTCATTGCCGGGACAACCCTACGAGCAGTACTTC
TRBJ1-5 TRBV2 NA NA CASSNYGGARNQPQHF TGTGCCAGCAGCAATTACGGGGGGGCGCGGAATCAGCCCCAGCATTTT
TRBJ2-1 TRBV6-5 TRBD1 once CASSYTGDSYNEQFF TGTGCCAGCAGTTATACAGGGGACTCCTACAATGAGCAGTTCTTC
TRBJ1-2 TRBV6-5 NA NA CASSNGPSHGYTF TGTGCCAGCAGCAACGGACCTTCCCATGGCTACACCTTC
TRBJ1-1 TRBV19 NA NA CASSRELLGEAFF TGTGCCAGTAGTAGAGAACTCTTAGGTGAAGCTTTCTTT
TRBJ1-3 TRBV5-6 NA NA CASSSRLEDRISGNTIYF TGTGCCAGCAGCTCAAGACTAGAGGACAGAATCTCTGGAAACACCATATATTTT
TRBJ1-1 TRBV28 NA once CASSPERTEAFF TGTGCCAGCAGCCCGGAGAGGACTGAAGCTTTCTTT
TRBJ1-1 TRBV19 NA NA CATHPWAGMNTEAFF TGTGCCACTCACCCTTGGGCAGGTATGAACACTGAAGCTTTCTTT
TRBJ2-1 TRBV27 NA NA CASSLRVGRVIYNEQFF TGTGCCAGCAGTTTAAGAGTCGGTAGGGTAATTTACAATGAGCAGTTCTTC
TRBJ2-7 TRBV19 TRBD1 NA CASSIGTGGGEQYF TGTGCCAGTAGTATAGGGACAGGGGGCGGCGAGCAGTACTTC
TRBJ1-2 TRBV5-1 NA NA CASSLAADLYGYTF TGCGCCAGCAGCTTAGCTGCAGACCTCTATGGCTACACCTTC
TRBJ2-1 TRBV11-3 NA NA CASSLAGLHNEQFF TGTGCCAGCAGCTTAGCGGGACTTCACAATGAGCAGTTCTTC
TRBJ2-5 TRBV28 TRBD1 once CASSLWDRGFETQYF TGTGCCAGCAGTTTATGGGACAGGGGTTTCGAGACCCAGTACTTC
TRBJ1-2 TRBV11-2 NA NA CASSPRPSQGAGYTF TGTGCCAGCAGCCCCCGTCCTTCACAGGGCGCTGGCTACACCTTC
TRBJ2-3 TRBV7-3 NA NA CASSLPGSTDTQYF TGTGCCAGCAGCTTACCTGGTAGCACAGATACGCAGTATTTT
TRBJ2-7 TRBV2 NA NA CASRITGDEQYF TGTGCCAGCAGGATAACCGGGGACGAGCAGTACTTC
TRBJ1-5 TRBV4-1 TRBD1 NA CASSQETGGGTGVQPQHF TGCGCCAGCAGCCAAGAGACAGGGGGCGGAACGGGGGTGCAGCCCCAGCATTTT
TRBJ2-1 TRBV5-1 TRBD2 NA CASSLGVAGGFSGEQFF TGCGCCAGCAGCTTGGGCGTAGCGGGAGGGTTTTCCGGTGAGCAGTTCTTC
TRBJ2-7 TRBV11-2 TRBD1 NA CASSLDRDRGVGQYF TGTGCCAGCAGCTTAGATCGGGACAGGGGAGTAGGCCAGTACTTC